This T cell receptor beta chain was retrieved from a study of STAT5B mutations in CD4+ large granular lymphocyte leukemia. The protocol was immunoSEQ multiplex PCR, while the TCRdb copy is restricted to in-frame clones and leaves out a portion. The sample includes some 51,000 clones, 84% of them seen just once. Controls came from buffy coats of healthy blood donors. V lost 4 bases to trimming and J lost 5 bases; unmatched junction nucleotides: 7. Per the germline V gene, CDR1 is SGHRS and CDR2 is YFSETQ. The CDR3 totals 15 residues. The chain couples TRBV5-1 to TRBJ2-1; TRBD1 agrees at 9 bases. This clonotype was sampled from a human donor in good health. The material sequenced was CD4+ T cells from blood buffy coats. The CDR3 sequence: CASSPGDRDNNEQFF. The CDR3 DNA sequence: TGCGCCAGCAGCCCCGGGGACAGGGACAACAATGAGCAGTTCTTC.